This T cell receptor beta chain came from a study of CD4 T cells in relation to SARS-CoV-2 and coronaviruses. At the level of the study: After approximately 10 days of antigen culture, PBMC TCR beta CDR3s were sequenced.

Assay used: immunoSEQ multiplex PCR; TCRdb lists only in-frame clones, some missing. Of some 21,000 clones in the sample, 74% were seen once. CD4+ T cells from unexposed donors were obtained before the COVID-19 pandemic (2011-2018). After about 11 days of culture, CD4+ T cells were isolated. Cells permitting, SARS-CoV-2 S/N and four cold-coronavirus spikes were tested on unexposed-donor CD4+ T cells. PBMCs were plated at two million per well in IL-2-containing medium. Germline assignment: CDR1 LGHDT and CDR2 YNNKEL (reference sequence). The V and J ends lost 0 bases and 5 bases respectively, with 12 bases between them. The CDR3 runs 15 residues. This clone was found once. Its antigen is as yet unknown.

Material for sequencing was CD4+ T cells from PBMCs, cultured in vitro. This receptor was identified in a human donor in good health. The V call is TRBV3-1 (or the pseudogene TRBV3-2), the J call TRBJ2-3; perhaps TRBD2 as D (6 bases). The CDR3 loop reads CASSQDGAAGDTQYF. CDR3 bases: TGTGCCAGCAGCCAAGATGGGGCAGCGGGAGATACGCAGTATTTT.